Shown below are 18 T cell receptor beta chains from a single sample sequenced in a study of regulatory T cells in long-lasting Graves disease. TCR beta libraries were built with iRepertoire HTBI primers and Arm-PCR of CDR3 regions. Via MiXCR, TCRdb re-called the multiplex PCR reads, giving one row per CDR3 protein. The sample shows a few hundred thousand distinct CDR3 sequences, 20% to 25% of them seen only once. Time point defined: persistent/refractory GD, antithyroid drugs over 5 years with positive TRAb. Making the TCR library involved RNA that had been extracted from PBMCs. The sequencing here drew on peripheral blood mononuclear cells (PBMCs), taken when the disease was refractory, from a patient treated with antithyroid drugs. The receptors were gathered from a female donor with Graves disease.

CDR3 DNA sequence: TGTGCCAGCGATCAGGATTCGAGCACCGGGGAGCTGTTTTTT. This codes for CASDQDSSTGELFF. The V and J genes are TRBV12-3 or TRBV12-4 and TRBJ2-2, with no clear D. The CDR3 is made up of 14 amino acids. V lost 8 bases to trimming and J lost 4 bases, with 14 bases between them.

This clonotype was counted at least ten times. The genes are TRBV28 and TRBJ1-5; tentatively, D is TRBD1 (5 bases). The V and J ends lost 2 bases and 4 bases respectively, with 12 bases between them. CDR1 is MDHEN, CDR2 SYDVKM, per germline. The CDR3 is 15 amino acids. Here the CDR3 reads CASSLVRDFNQPQHF. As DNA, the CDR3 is TGTGCCAGCAGTTTAGTAAGGGACTTTAATCAGCCCCAGCATTTT.

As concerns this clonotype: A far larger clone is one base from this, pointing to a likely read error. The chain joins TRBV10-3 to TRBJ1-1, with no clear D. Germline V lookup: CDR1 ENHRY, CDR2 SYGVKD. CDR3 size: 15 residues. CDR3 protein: CASTQSWALNTEASF. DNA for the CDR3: TGTGCCAGCACTCAAAGTTGGGCGCTAAACACTGAAGCTTCCTTT.

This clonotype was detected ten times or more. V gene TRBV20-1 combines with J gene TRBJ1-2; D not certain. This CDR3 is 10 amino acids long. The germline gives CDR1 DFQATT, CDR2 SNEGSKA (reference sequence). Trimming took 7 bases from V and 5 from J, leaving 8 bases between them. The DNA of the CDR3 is TGCAGTGTCCCTTATTATGGCTACACCTTC. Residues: CSVPYYGYTF.

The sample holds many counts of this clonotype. This CDR3 is CASTLLAGAETQYF. CDR3 coding DNA: TGTGCCAGCACTCTACTAGCGGGAGCGGAGACCCAGTACTTC. This sequence joins TRBV6-1 and TRBJ2-5, with 11 positions matching TRBD2. CDR3 size: 14 residues. Trimming at V came to 7 bases and at J to 5 bases, leaving 6 bases not matched to a gene. The germline gives CDR1 MNHNS, CDR2 SASEGT.

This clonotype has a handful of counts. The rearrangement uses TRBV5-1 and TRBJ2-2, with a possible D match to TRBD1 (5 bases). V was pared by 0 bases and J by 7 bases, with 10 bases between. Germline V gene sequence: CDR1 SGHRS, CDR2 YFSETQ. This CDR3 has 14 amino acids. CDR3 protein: CASSLAGPSGELFF. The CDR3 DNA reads TGCGCCAGCAGCTTGGCAGGGCCAAGCGGGGAGCTGTTTTTT.

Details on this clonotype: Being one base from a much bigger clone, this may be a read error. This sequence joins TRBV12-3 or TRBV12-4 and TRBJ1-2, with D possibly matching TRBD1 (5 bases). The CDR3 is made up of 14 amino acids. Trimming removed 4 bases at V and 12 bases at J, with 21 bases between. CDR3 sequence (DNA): TGTGCCAGCAGTTCTACGGGGGGAGACTGGGGCCACACCTTC. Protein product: CASSSTGGDWGHTF.

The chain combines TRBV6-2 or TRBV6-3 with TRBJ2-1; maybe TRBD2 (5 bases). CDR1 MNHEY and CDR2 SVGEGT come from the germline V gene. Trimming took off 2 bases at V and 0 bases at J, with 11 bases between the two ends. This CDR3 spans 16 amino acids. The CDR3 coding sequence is TGTGCCAGCAGTTACAGGGCGGGTTCCTCCTACAATGAGCAGTTCTTC. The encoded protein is CASSYRAGSSYNEQFF.

CDR3 nucleotide sequence: TGTGCCAGCAGTTACTCGATAAGGGCAGGCAACTATGGCTACACCTTC. Translated: CASSYSIRAGNYGYTF. The chain recombines TRBV6-5 with TRBJ1-2; no firm D call. Germline CDR1 and CDR2: MNHEY and SVGAGI. This CDR3 has 16 amino acids. Trimming shortened V by 0 bases and J by 2 bases, and 13 bases separated the two germline ends.

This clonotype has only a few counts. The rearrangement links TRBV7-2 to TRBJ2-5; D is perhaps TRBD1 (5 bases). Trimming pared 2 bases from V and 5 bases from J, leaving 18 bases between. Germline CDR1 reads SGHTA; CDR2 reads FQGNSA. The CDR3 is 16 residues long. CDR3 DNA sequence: TGTGCCAGCAGCTTATCAGGGTCTCCAGTCCGGGAGACCCAGTACTTC. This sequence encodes CASSLSGSPVRETQYF.

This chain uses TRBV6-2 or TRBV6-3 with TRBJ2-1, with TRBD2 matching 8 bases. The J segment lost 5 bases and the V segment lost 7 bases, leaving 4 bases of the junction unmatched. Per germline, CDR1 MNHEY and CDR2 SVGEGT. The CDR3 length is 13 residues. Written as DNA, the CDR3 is TGTGCCAGCAACGACGGGGGGGACAATGAGCAGTTCTTC. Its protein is CASNDGGDNEQFF.

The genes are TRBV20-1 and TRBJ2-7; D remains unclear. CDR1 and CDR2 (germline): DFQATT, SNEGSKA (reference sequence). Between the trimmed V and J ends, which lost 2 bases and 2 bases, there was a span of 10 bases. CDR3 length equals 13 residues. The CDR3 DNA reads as TGCAGTGCTAGAACACCGCAGGCCTACGAGCAGTACTTC. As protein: CSARTPQAYEQYF.

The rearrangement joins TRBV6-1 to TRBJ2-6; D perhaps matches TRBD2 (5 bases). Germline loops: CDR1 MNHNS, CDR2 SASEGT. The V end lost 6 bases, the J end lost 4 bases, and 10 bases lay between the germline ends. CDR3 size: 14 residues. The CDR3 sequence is CASSTRTGANVLTF. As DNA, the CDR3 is TGTGCCAGCAGCACTAGAACAGGGGCCAACGTCCTGACTTTC.

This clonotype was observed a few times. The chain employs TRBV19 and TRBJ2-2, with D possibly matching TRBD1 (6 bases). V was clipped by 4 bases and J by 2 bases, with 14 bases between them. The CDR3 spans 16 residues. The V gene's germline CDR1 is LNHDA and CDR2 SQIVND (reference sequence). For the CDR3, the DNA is TGTGCCAGTAGTAAGACAGGACCCGAAAACACCGGGGAGCTGTTTTTT. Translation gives CASSKTGPENTGELFF. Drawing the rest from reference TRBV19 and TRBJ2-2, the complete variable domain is DGGITQSPKYLFRKEGQNVTLSCEQNLNHDAMYWYRQDPGQGLRLIYYSQIVNDFQKGDIAEGYSVSREKKESFPLTVTSAQKNPTAFYLCASSKTGPENTGELFFGEGSRLTVL.

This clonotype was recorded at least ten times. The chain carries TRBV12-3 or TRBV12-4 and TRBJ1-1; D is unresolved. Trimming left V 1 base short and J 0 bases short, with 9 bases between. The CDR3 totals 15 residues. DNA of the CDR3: TGTGCCAGCAGTTTAGGCGGCATCATGAACACTGAAGCTTTCTTT. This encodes CASSLGGIMNTEAFF.

This CDR3 is CSALLAGSTDTQYF. The DNA for the CDR3 is TGCAGTGCCCTCCTAGCGGGGAGCACAGATACGCAGTATTTT. This rearrangement joins TRBV20-1 to TRBJ2-3, with TRBD2 identical over 9 bases. J was trimmed by 0 bases and V by 6 bases; bases with no gene match: 4. Per the germline V gene, CDR1 is DFQATT and CDR2 is SNEGSKA (reference sequence). The CDR3 totals 14 residues.

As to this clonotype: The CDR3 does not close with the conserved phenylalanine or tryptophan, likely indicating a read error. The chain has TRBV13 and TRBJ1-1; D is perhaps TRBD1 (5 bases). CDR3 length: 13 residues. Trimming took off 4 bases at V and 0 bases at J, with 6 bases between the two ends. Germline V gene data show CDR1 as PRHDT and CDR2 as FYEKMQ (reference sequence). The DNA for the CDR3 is TGTGCCAGCAGCTCGGGGCTGAACACTGAAGCTTTCCTT. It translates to CASSSGLNTEAFL.

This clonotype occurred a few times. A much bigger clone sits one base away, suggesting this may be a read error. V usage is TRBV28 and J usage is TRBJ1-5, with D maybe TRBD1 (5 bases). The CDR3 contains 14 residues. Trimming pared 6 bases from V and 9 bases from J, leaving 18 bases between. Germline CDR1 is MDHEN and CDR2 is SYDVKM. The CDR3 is CASRTGVFGRPQHF. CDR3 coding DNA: TGTGCCAGCAGGACGGGGGTTTTCGGTCGGCCCCAGCATTTT.